This TCR beta chain was observed in a study of T cells in Graves' hyperthyroidism and ophthalmopathy. Authors of the study amplified TCR beta CDR3 regions from RNA transcripts. HTBI primers were the set used in a first-round RT-PCR of the TCR CDR3. TCRdb re-called the multiplex PCR reads with MiXCR, one entry per CDR3 protein. The data show around 250,000 distinct CDR3 sequences, with just over 14% seen just once and less than 15% held by the top ten. This CDR3 region has 15 residues. Germline lookup yields CDR1 KGHSH and CDR2 LQKENI. The V segment lost 6 bases and the J segment 5 bases; nucleotides outside the gene matches: 7. Broader study findings: Appearing also in blood were most of the thyroid clonotypes expanded above 0.001.

Ten or more counts support this clonotype. Its antigen is as yet unknown. It was at first hyperthyroidism diagnosis, before any ophthalmopathy symptoms, that the blood sample was taken. PBMCs stemmed from about 9.7 ml fresh peripheral blood. Specimen: blood. This clonotype was sampled from a woman aged 35 to 49 with Graves' hyperthyroidism that later progressed to Graves' ophthalmopathy. The chain recombines TRBV18 with TRBJ1-6; 7 nucleotides agree with TRBD1. CDR3 loop: CASSLRQGNNSPLHF. The CDR3 DNA follows: TGTGCCAGCTCGCTACGACAGGGAAATAATTCACCCCTCCACTTT.